Shown below are 20 T cell receptor beta chains from a single sample sequenced in a study of sequential checkpoint blockade in melanoma (dated by TCRdb to the late 2010s). The receptor library was made with the immunoSEQ multiplex PCR assay. TCRdb mirrors the immuneACCESS table, restricted to in-frame sequences. Some clones are absent from its copies; in checked studies, under half trace to an unresolved V gene, and the reason for the others is unknown. The sample table lists under 20,000 clones, over 60% of them with a count of one. In total, the top ten clones hold over 25% of the sample. The treatment or condition label corresponds to: randomized to nivolumab then ipilimumab (arm A) or the reverse (arm B). Here the sequenced sample was CD8+ T cells sorted from blood (inferred from file names), taken from a patient given nivolumab and ipilimumab in sequence. The receptors originated from a human donor with melanoma.

The rearrangement uses TRBV7-2 and TRBJ2-3; the match to TRBD2 covers 8 bases. The junction had 10 bases not matched to a gene; V was cut back by 4 bases and J by 4 bases. In germline, CDR1 is SGHTA, CDR2 FQGNSA. The CDR3 loop spans 16 amino acids. CDR3 amino acids: CASSSSGWGRPDTQYF. DNA for the CDR3: TGTGCCAGCAGCTCTAGCGGGTGGGGGCGACCAGATACGCAGTATTTT.

The chain employs TRBV7-8 and TRBJ1-6, with D uncertain. This CDR3 comprises 17 residues. Trimming took off 5 bases at V and 0 bases at J, with 14 bases between the two ends. The germline V gene has CDR1 SGHVS and CDR2 FQNEAQ. CDR3 bases: TGTGCCAGCAGCCCCAAGTCGGGGAGCTCCTATAATTCACCCCTCCACTTT. Its protein is CASSPKSGSSYNSPLHF.

The chain employs TRBV7-9 and TRBJ2-3; TRBD2 might be the D (6 bases). The CDR3 is 15 amino acids. Germline V gives CDR1 SEHNR, CDR2 FQNEAQ (reference sequence). V was trimmed by 7 bases and J by 0 bases, leaving 14 bases between them. The CDR3 protein is CASTLGLPSTDTQYF. Here the CDR3 DNA reads TGTGCCAGCACCCTGGGACTGCCTAGCACAGATACGCAGTATTTT.

This clone was found once. The chain uses TRBV7-9 and TRBJ1-2; 9 positions match TRBD1. Trimming cost V 0 bases and J 4 bases; bases outside gene matches: 6. This CDR3 has 16 residues. The germline V gene encodes CDR1 SEHNR and CDR2 FQNEAQ (reference sequence). This CDR3 is CASSLARTGATYGYTF. The DNA of the CDR3 is TGTGCCAGCAGCTTAGCCCGGACAGGGGCTACCTATGGCTACACCTTC. Supplemented by reference TRBV7-9 and TRBJ1-2, the full variable domain reads DTGVSQNPRHKITKRGQNVTFRCDPISEHNRLYWYRQTLGQGPEFLTYFQNEAQLEKSRLLSDRFSAERPKGSFSTLEIQRTEQGDSAMYLCASSLARTGATYGYTFGSGTRLTVV.

The rearrangement joins TRBV30 to TRBJ1-2; maybe TRBD1 (6 bases). This CDR3 region has 13 residues. In germline, CDR1 is GTSNPN, CDR2 SVGIG (reference sequence). Between the trimmed V and J ends, which lost 3 bases and 6 bases, there was a span of 14 bases. The CDR3 DNA reads as TGTGCCTGGAGGGTAGGGACACTTAATGGCTACACCTTC. Residues: CAWRVGTLNGYTF. The entire variable domain, with the rest obtained from reference TRBV30 and TRBJ1-2, is as follows: SQTIHQWPATLVQPVGSPLSLECTVEGTSNPNLYWYRQAAGRGLQLLFYSVGIGQISSEVPQNLSASRPQDRQFILSSKKLLLSDSGFYLCAWRVGTLNGYTFGSGTRLTVV.

The chain uses TRBV6-5 and TRBJ2-7, with TRBD2 as a possible D gene (7 bases). The length of the CDR3 is 14 residues. Germline CDR1 is MNHEY and CDR2 is SVGAGI. The V end was cut by 5 bases, the J end by 2 bases, with 13 bases between. CDR3 residues: CASSHEGGAYEQYF. The CDR3 DNA is TGTGCCAGCAGTCACGAGGGGGGGGCCTACGAGCAGTACTTC.

The chain carries TRBV27 and TRBJ1-3, with D uncertain. Germline V gene data show CDR1 as MNHEY and CDR2 as SMNVEV (reference sequence). The V end lost 5 bases, the J end lost 0 bases, and 14 bases lay between the germline ends. The CDR3 spans 16 residues. The CDR3 is CASSPSREYSGNTIYF. The CDR3 coding sequence is TGTGCCAGCAGTCCCTCCCGGGAGTACTCTGGAAACACCATATATTTT.

As for this clone: It is likely a read error: a sequence one base away is far more abundant. Other DNA sequences of this sample code for an identical CDR3. The rearrangement links TRBV5-4 to TRBJ2-7; TRBD1 matches at 11 bases. This CDR3 spans 14 amino acids. Per the germline V gene, CDR1 is SGHNT and CDR2 is YYREEE (reference sequence). Trimming cost V 1 base and J 10 bases; bases outside gene matches: 7. Here the CDR3 DNA reads TGTGCCAGCAGCTTGCCGGGACAGGGGGGTGATCAGTACTTC. Translation gives CASSLPGQGGDQYF.

The gene calls are TRBV27 and TRBJ1-6, with 7 bases that match TRBD1. The CDR3 length is 13 residues. Germline CDR1 reads MNHEY; CDR2 reads SMNVEV (reference sequence). V lost 7 bases, J lost 13 bases, and 10 bases stayed unmatched. CDR3 region: CASTSTGPAPLHF. In DNA, the CDR3 is TGTGCCAGCACTTCGACAGGGCCGGCGCCCCTCCACTTT.

The chain joins TRBV12-5 to TRBJ2-1; a weak D match, TRBD2 (5 bases). V lost 3 bases, J lost 1 base, and 13 bases lay in between. Looked up from germline, CDR1 is LGHNT and CDR2 is FRNRAP. This CDR3 spans 16 amino acids. The CDR3 protein is CASGFPSGVSYNEQFF. CDR3 DNA sequence: TGTGCTAGTGGTTTCCCCTCCGGGGTATCCTACAATGAGCAGTTCTTC. Complete variable domain (other parts from reference TRBV12-5 and TRBJ2-1): DARVTQTPRHKVTEMGQEVTMRCQPILGHNTVFWYRQTMMQGLELLAYFRNRAPLDDSGMPKDRFSAEMPDATLATLKIQPSEPRDSAVYFCASGFPSGVSYNEQFFGPGTRLTVL.

This sequence joins TRBV29-1 and TRBJ2-6, with TRBD1 identical over 7 bases. The V segment lost 0 bases and the J segment 1 base; nucleotides outside the gene matches: 3. Germline assignment: CDR1 SQVTM and CDR2 ANQGSEA. This CDR3 region has 16 residues. The chain's CDR3 is CSVEDRQGSGANVLTF. The CDR3 bases are TGCAGCGTTGAAGATCGACAGGGTTCTGGGGCCAACGTCCTGACTTTC.

V usage is TRBV7-9 and J usage is TRBJ2-1, with D possibly matching TRBD2 (5 bases). This CDR3 region has 13 residues. Germline values: CDR1 SEHNR, CDR2 FQNEAQ (reference sequence). V lost 5 bases and J lost 8, with 13 bases in between. CDR3 loop: CASSRLPEDEQFF. For the CDR3, the DNA is TGTGCCAGCAGCCGACTACCTGAGGATGAGCAGTTCTTC.

This clone was recorded only once. This rearrangement joins TRBV10-1 to TRBJ1-6, with a tentative D call TRBD1 (5 bases). This CDR3 region has 16 residues. The germline V gene encodes CDR1 WNHNN and CDR2 SYGVQD (reference sequence). The V gene lost 2 bases and the J gene lost 8 bases, with 16 bases spanning the gap. In DNA, the CDR3 is TGCGCCAGCAGTGAGCAGCGAGGCAGGGCGGATTCACCCCTCCACTTT. Translated: CASSEQRGRADSPLHF.

The rearrangement uses TRBV4-3 and TRBJ2-3; TRBD2 agrees at 10 bases. Trimming removed 0 bases from V and 3 bases from J; junction bases left unmatched: 6. This CDR3 contains 17 residues. Germline CDR1 reads LGHNA; CDR2 reads YSLEER. The CDR3 DNA sequence: TGCGCCAGCAGCCAAGATTTGTCTAGCGGGAGAACAGATACGCAGTATTTT. Protein: CASSQDLSSGRTDTQYF.

V and J are TRBV29-1 and TRBJ1-1; D gene ambiguous. V lost 7 bases to trimming and J lost 2 bases, with 17 bases between them. This CDR3 region has 14 residues. Per the germline V gene, CDR1 is SQVTM and CDR2 is ANQGSEA. Written as DNA, the CDR3 is TGCAGCGCAAACAATGCGGGAGGAAACACTGAAGCTTTCTTT. Protein: CSANNAGGNTEAFF.

The chain combines TRBV4-1 with TRBJ1-1, with 7 nucleotides matching TRBD1. Losses at the gene ends were 5 bases for V and 7 bases for J; bases not matched to a gene: 4. Germline CDR1 MGHRA, CDR2 YSYEKL. The CDR3 extends over 12 amino acids. The CDR3, as DNA: TGCGCCAGCAGCTACCGGGACAGTGAAGCTTTCTTT. It encodes CASSYRDSEAFF.

This clone has only a few counts. The genes are TRBV6-4 and TRBJ2-3, with 8 bases lining up with TRBD2. The germline CDR1 and CDR2 sequences are MRHNA and SNTAGT. Trimming cost V 0 bases and J 4 bases; bases outside gene matches: 6. The CDR3 sequence is 16 residues long. The chain's CDR3 is CASSDSDGGAADTQYF. CDR3 nucleotide sequence: TGTGCCAGCAGTGACTCTGACGGGGGGGCCGCAGATACGCAGTATTTT.

The chain combines TRBV5-6 with TRBJ2-5; possible D gene TRBD1, 7 bases. The J call is doubtful: the DNA matches TRBJ2-7 better. The CDR3 is 15 amino acids. The germline gives CDR1 SGHDT, CDR2 YYEEEE. The CDR3 protein is CASSLGGGGWYEQYF. CDR3 sequence (DNA): TGTGCCAGCAGCTTAGGAGGGGGCGGGTGGTACGAGCAGTACTTC.

This clone was counted once. The rearrangement uses TRBV27 and TRBJ2-3, with a tentative D call TRBD2 (6 bases). The germline V gene has CDR1 MNHEY and CDR2 SMNVEV (reference sequence). V gave up 3 bases and J gave up 5 bases, with 15 bases separating them. The CDR3 has 15 residues. CDR3 nucleotide sequence: TGTGCCAGCAGTTTTACTTCAGCGGGTAGAGATACGCAGTATTTT. It yields the protein CASSFTSAGRDTQYF.

This clone has only a few counts. The V call is TRBV7-9, the J call TRBJ1-5; perhaps TRBD1 as D (5 bases). Germline loops: CDR1 SEHNR, CDR2 FQNEAQ (reference sequence). Trimming cost V 4 bases and J 7 bases, with 20 bases left between them. The CDR3 loop spans 16 amino acids. The CDR3 DNA is TGTGCCAGCAGCTCCCCGGGCGACAGCTCAGGCCAGCCCCAGCATTTT. The encoded protein is CASSSPGDSSGQPQHF.